Following are 15 T cell receptor beta chains from one sample sequenced in a study of Ad26.COV2.S vaccination and SARS-CoV-2 variants listed by TCRdb under 2021. What this sample's treatment or condition label stands for: 19 received Ad26.COV2.S at low or high dose, single or two shots; several received placebo; per-sample allocation not given. For vaccine and placebo recipients, the sequenced repertoires came from samples collected on day 63 after the first injection. Library preparation used the immunoSEQ multiplex PCR assay. This immuneACCESS table, as held by TCRdb, lists in-frame sequences with V and J called but not all clones. Of the missing ones, under half trace to an unresolved V gene in checked studies; the others have no known cause. The sample table holds 300,000 to 350,000 clones, of which about 88% were seen once. Clones ranked in the top ten supply roughly 6% of the sample. This sample comprised peripheral blood, obtained in a trial of Ad26.COV2.S vaccine versus placebo. Receptors were obtained from a person between 18 and 65 years old who received the Ad26.COV2.S COVID-19 vaccine or a placebo.

V usage is TRBV30 and J usage is TRBJ2-2; D may match TRBD1 or TRBD2 (5 bases each). Trimming left V 3 bases short and J 0 bases short, with 8 bases between. Germline V gene lookup returns CDR1 GTSNPN and CDR2 SVGIG (reference sequence). CDR3 length: 14 residues. CDR3 in amino acids: CAWRQGPNTGELFF. The CDR3 DNA reads TGTGCCTGGAGGCAGGGACCGAACACCGGGGAGCTGTTTTTT.

The genes are TRBV6-2 or TRBV6-3 and TRBJ2-7; no definite D call. Trimming removed 2 bases from V and 0 bases from J, with 8 bases in between. The CDR3 sequence is 14 residues long. Germline CDR1 MNHEY, CDR2 SVGEGT. CDR3 DNA sequence: TGTGCCAGCAGTTACGGTTGGGTCTCCTACGAGCAGTACTTC. The encoded protein is CASSYGWVSYEQYF.

The rearrangement joins TRBV7-9 to TRBJ1-2; no definite D call. Trimming pared 3 bases from V and 1 base from J, leaving 18 bases between. Germline V gene sequence: CDR1 SEHNR, CDR2 FQNEAQ (reference sequence). The CDR3 extends over 17 amino acids. CDR3 sequence (DNA): TGTGCCAGCAGCTTTTCCAAATCGAAAGACATTAACTATGGCTACACCTTC. It yields the protein CASSFSKSKDINYGYTF.

The chain couples TRBV7-9 to TRBJ1-4, with 10 bases matching TRBD1. V shed 4 bases, J shed 4 bases, and the junction held 9 bases outside the gene matches. This CDR3 contains 17 residues. From germline, CDR1 is SEHNR and CDR2 FQNEAQ (reference sequence). The CDR3 is CASSSFSGDRGNEKLFF. The CDR3 DNA sequence: TGTGCCAGCAGCTCCTTCTCAGGGGACAGGGGTAATGAAAAACTGTTTTTT.

The rearrangement uses TRBV9 and TRBJ2-7; 7 bases are shared with TRBD1. The CDR3 has 12 amino acids. Per the germline V gene, CDR1 is SGDLS and CDR2 is YYNGEE. V was pared by 4 bases and J by 6 bases, with 4 bases of the junction left unmatched. The DNA of the CDR3 is TGTGCCAGCAGCCTATCAGGGGGCGAGCAGTACTTC. Translated, it gives CASSLSGGEQYF.

The chain couples TRBV6-6 to TRBJ2-7; D gene uncertain. Germline V gives CDR1 MNHNY, CDR2 SVGAGI (reference sequence). V lost 6 bases and J lost 5, with 17 bases in between. The CDR3 sequence is 14 residues long. The CDR3 reads CASRVGHFLDEQYF. CDR3 bases: TGTGCCAGCAGGGTAGGGCATTTCTTGGACGAGCAGTACTTC.

In this sample, this clone turned up a few times. V is TRBV5-6 and J is TRBJ2-2; no definite D call. This CDR3 is built from 12 residues. V gave up 3 bases and J gave up 8 bases, with 8 bases separating them. Germline CDR1 reads SGHDT; CDR2 reads YYEEEE. The CDR3 region is CASSYLEGELFF. In nucleotides, the CDR3 is TGTGCCAGCAGCTACCTGGAGGGGGAGCTGTTTTTT.

The rearrangement joins TRBV29-1 to TRBJ2-3; D not resolved. Trimming left V 5 bases short and J 6 bases short, with 9 bases between. This CDR3 spans 11 amino acids. The V gene's germline CDR1 is SQVTM and CDR2 ANQGSEA. CDR3 loop: CSVLLMDTQYF. CDR3 nucleotide sequence: TGCAGCGTTCTTCTGATGGATACGCAGTATTTT.

V usage is TRBV5-1 and J usage is TRBJ2-7; the match to TRBD2 covers 9 bases. After removal of 0 bases from V and 2 bases from J, the junction contained 3 bases not matched to a gene. The CDR3 sequence is 15 residues long. Germline V gives CDR1 SGHRS, CDR2 YFSETQ. The CDR3 region has the DNA TGCGCCAGCAGCTTGGTGGCGGGAGGGCCCTACGAGCAGTACTTC. This translates into CASSLVAGGPYEQYF. Looking up the rest from reference TRBV5-1 and TRBJ2-7 gives the full variable domain: KAGVTQTPRYLIKTRGQQVTLSCSPISGHRSVSWYQQTPGQGLQFLFEYFSETQRNKGNFPGRFSGRQFSNSRSEMNVSTLELGDSALYLCASSLVAGGPYEQYFGPGTRLTVT.

To note about this clone: Other nucleotide sequences in the sample specify the same CDR3. V gene TRBV9 combines with J gene TRBJ2-7, with 9 nucleotides matching TRBD1. V shed 0 bases, J shed 4 bases, and the junction held 5 bases outside the gene matches. CDR3 size: 15 residues. CDR1 is SGDLS, CDR2 YYNGEE, per germline. CDR3 DNA: TGTGCCAGCAGCGTAGCTACGGGACAGGGTTACGAGCAGTACTTC. Its protein is CASSVATGQGYEQYF.

The chain employs TRBV18 and TRBJ2-2; perhaps TRBD1 as D (6 bases). V was clipped by 2 bases and J by 5 bases, with 9 bases between them. CDR3 length: 14 amino acids. Germline CDR1 is KGHSH and CDR2 is LQKENI. CDR3 nucleotide sequence: TGTGCCAGCTCACCAACGCAGGGGACCGGGGAGCTGTTTTTT. Protein product: CASSPTQGTGELFF.

This chain uses TRBV5-4 with TRBJ1-1; D not resolved. Trimming shortened V by 3 bases and J by 1 base, and 13 bases separated the two germline ends. The CDR3 totals 15 residues. Germline V gene lookup returns CDR1 SGHNT and CDR2 YYREEE (reference sequence). CDR3 in DNA: TGTGCCAGCAGCTCAAACCCGGAACCGAACACTGAAGCTTTCTTT. It codes for CASSSNPEPNTEAFF.

The rearrangement joins TRBV18 to TRBJ1-2; D uncertain. The CDR3 has 16 amino acids. CDR1 is KGHSH and CDR2 is LQKENI in the germline V gene. Trimming stripped 3 bases from V and 4 bases from J, with 18 bases between. DNA for the CDR3: TGTGCCAGCTCACCGGATGAAGGCCTGAGACTCTATGGCTACACCTTC. This codes for CASSPDEGLRLYGYTF.

This chain uses TRBV2 with TRBJ1-2, with 7 bases fitting TRBD1. This CDR3 is built from 14 residues. The V segment lost 4 bases and the J segment 5 bases; nucleotides outside the gene matches: 7. Germline CDR1 reads SNHLY; CDR2 reads FYNNEI. The CDR3 DNA reads as TGTGCCAGCAGTGGAAGGGGGCAGGAGTATGGCTACACCTTC. Its translation: CASSGRGQEYGYTF.

J is TRBJ2-5 and V is TRBV7-2, with D possibly matching TRBD2 (6 bases). V was cut by 3 bases and J by 5 bases, with 10 bases left in between. This CDR3 region has 13 residues. CDR1 is SGHTA, CDR2 FQGNSA, per germline. The CDR3 loop is CASSFLRGETQYF. The DNA for the CDR3 is TGTGCCAGCAGCTTCCTCCGGGGGGAGACCCAGTACTTC.